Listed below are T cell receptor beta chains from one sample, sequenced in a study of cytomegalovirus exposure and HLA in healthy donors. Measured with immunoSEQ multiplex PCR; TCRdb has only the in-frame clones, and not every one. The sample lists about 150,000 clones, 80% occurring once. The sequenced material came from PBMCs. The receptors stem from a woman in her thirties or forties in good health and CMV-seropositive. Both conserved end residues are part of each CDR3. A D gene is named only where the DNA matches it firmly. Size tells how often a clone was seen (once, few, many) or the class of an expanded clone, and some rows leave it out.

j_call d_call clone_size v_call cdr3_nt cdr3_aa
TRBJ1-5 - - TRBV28 TGTGCCAGCAGCAAGGGGGGGAATCAGCCCCAGCATTTT CASSKGGNQPQHF
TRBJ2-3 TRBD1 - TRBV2 TGTGCCAGCACCGAGGGGGCGCGAACAGATACGCAGTATTTT CASTEGARTDTQYF
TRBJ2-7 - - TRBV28 TGTGCCAGCATCCCCTTGGGCAGATTTTCCGAGCAGTACTTC CASIPLGRFSEQYF
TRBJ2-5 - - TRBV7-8 TGTGCCAGCAGCTTAGTTGCTGCGACTAGAGAGACCCAGTACTTC CASSLVAATRETQYF
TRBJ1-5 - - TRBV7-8 TGTGCCAGCAGCTTAGCGGTAGTCATTAGCAATCAGCCCCAGCATTTT CASSLAVVISNQPQHF
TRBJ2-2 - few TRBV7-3 TGTGCCAGCAGCTCGCTAGGCCCGGGTTCCGGGGAGCTGTTTTTT CASSSLGPGSGELFF
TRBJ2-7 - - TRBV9 TGTGCCAGCAGCGCAAGACCTGGAGGGACGGTCGAGCAGTACTTC CASSARPGGTVEQYF
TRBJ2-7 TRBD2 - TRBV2 TGTGCCAGCAGTGCCAGGACTAGCGGGAGCTGGGGCTCCTACGAGCAGTACTTC CASSARTSGSWGSYEQYF
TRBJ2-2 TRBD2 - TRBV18 TGTGCCAGCTCACCAGCGGGAGGCGGCGGGAACACCGGGGAGCTGTTTTTT CASSPAGGGGNTGELFF
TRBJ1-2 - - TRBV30 TGTGCCTGGAGTGTTTCCCAGGGCTACACCTTC CAWSVSQGYTF
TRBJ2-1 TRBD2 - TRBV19 TGTGCCAGTAGCGGCGAAGCGGGAGGCTCCTACAATGAGCAGTTCTTC CASSGEAGGSYNEQFF
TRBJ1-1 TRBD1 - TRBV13 TGTGCCAGCAGCTTAAGGGGGACAGGGACCGCTTTCTTT CASSLRGTGTAFF
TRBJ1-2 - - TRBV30 TGTGCCTGGAGTGTACTACATCCATCCTATGGCTACACCTTC CAWSVLHPSYGYTF
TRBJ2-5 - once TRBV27 TGTGCCAGCAGTTTTGCAGACGGCGTCGGGTTGGAGACCCAGTACTTC CASSFADGVGLETQYF
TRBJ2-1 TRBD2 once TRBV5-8 TGTGCCAGCAGCTCGCGACTAGCGAGGTCCTACAATGAGCAGTTCTTC CASSSRLARSYNEQFF
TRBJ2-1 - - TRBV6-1 TGTGCCAGCAGTGAAGTCTGGCTCCTTTACAATGAGCAGTTCTTC CASSEVWLLYNEQFF
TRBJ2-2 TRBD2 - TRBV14 TGTGCCAGCAGGGACGACGGGAGGGCGGGTACCGGGGAGCTGTTTTTT CASRDDGRAGTGELFF
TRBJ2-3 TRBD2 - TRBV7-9 TGTGCCAGCAGCTTTCTGGCTAGCGGAGAAAATACGCAGTATTTT CASSFLASGENTQYF
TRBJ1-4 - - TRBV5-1 TGCGCCAGCCGGGGAATGGATGAAAAACTGTTTTTT CASRGMDEKLFF
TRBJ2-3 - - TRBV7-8 TGTGCCAGCAGCTTAACTAGTAGGGCCGCAGATACGCAGTATTTT CASSLTSRAADTQYF
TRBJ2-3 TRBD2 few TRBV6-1 TGTGCCAGCGTTTTAGCGGGAGCCACAGATACGCAGTATTTT CASVLAGATDTQYF
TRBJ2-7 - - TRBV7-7 TGTGCTAGCAGCTTAGGGCCCTCCGACGAGCAGTACTTC CASSLGPSDEQYF
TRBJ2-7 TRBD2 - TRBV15 TGTGCCACCAGCAGAGGGACTAGCGGGAGGGCCGGTGGAGAGCAGTACTTC CATSRGTSGRAGGEQYF
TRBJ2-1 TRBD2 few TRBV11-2 TGTGCCAGCAGACTAGCGGGAAGCTCCTACAATGAGCAGTTCTTC CASRLAGSSYNEQFF